One sample yielded the 22 T cell receptor beta chains listed below, sequenced in a study of T-cell reconstitution after alpha-beta-depleted transplantation in children. As it was prepared, the TCRbeta library received unique molecular identifiers. One entry per CDR3 protein, called by TCRdb with MiXCR from the PCR reads. The data contain around 960,000 distinct CDR3 sequences, less than 30% of them singletons. The source material was PBMCs, mostly from graft donor cells, sampled 360 days after TCRalphabeta/CD19-depleted stem cell transplant. These receptors all come from a boy younger than two who had a stem cell transplant for SCID, so the T cells may come from the graft donor.

The chain joins TRBV5-1 to TRBJ2-3; TRBD1 agrees at 8 bases. The CDR3 runs 18 residues. V lost 2 bases to trimming and J lost 4 bases; unmatched junction nucleotides: 15. Germline lookup yields CDR1 SGHRS and CDR2 YFSETQ. CDR3 nucleotide sequence: TGCGCCAGCAGCTTAAGACAGGGGCCCTTCCTCCGTGCAGATACGCAGTATTTT. This translates into CASSLRQGPFLRADTQYF.

This clonotype was counted many times. The chain recombines TRBV30 with TRBJ2-1, with 11 nucleotides matching TRBD2. The CDR3 has 15 residues. The germline CDR1 and CDR2 sequences are GTSNPN and SVGIG (reference sequence). Unmatched junction bases numbered 5, after V lost 4 bases and J lost 3 bases. The CDR3 sequence is CAWTKGTSGYNEQFF. CDR3 bases: TGTGCCTGGACCAAGGGGACTAGCGGCTACAATGAGCAGTTCTTC.

This chain joins TRBV2 and TRBJ2-5, with 10 positions matching TRBD2. This CDR3 has 15 amino acids. Germline V gives CDR1 SNHLY, CDR2 FYNNEI. V lost 8 bases to trimming and J lost 4 bases; unmatched junction nucleotides: 10. CDR3 protein: CASGGGLAVPETQYF. DNA for the CDR3: TGTGCCAGCGGAGGAGGACTAGCGGTCCCAGAGACCCAGTACTTC.

The chain has TRBV18 and TRBJ1-1, with 7 positions matching TRBD1. Germline values: CDR1 KGHSH, CDR2 LQKENI. CDR3 length equals 16 residues. The ends lost 3 bases at V and 2 bases at J; junction bases unmatched: 9. The CDR3 nucleotides are TGTGCCAGCTCACCCCAACCCGGGACAGTAAACACTGAAGCTTTCTTT. This gives the protein CASSPQPGTVNTEAFF.

The chain employs TRBV7-2 and TRBJ2-7; perhaps D is TRBD1 or TRBD2 (6 bases each). Trimming stripped 1 base from V and 7 bases from J, with 20 bases between. CDR1 is SGHTA and CDR2 is FQGNSA in the germline V gene. This CDR3 is 16 amino acids long. CDR3 sequence: CASSLVGGQGRWEQYF. As DNA, the CDR3 is TGTGCCAGCAGCTTAGTTGGGGGGCAGGGACGGTGGGAGCAGTACTTC.

In this sample, this clonotype turned up many times. The rearrangement links TRBV27 to TRBJ2-7; 10 bases match TRBD1. The CDR3 spans 13 residues. The J segment lost 4 bases and the V segment lost 6 bases, leaving 3 bases of the junction unmatched. Germline CDR1 is MNHEY and CDR2 is SMNVEV (reference sequence). Here the CDR3 DNA reads TGTGCCAGCAGGACAGGGGGCAGTTACGAGCAGTACTTC. Translation gives CASRTGGSYEQYF.

Ten or more counts support this clonotype. The chain has TRBV12-3 or TRBV12-4 and TRBJ2-5; TRBD1 aligns across 8 bases. The trim removed 5 bases at V and 2 bases at J, leaving 7 bases unmatched. This CDR3 region has 15 residues. The CDR3 coding sequence is TGTGCCAGCAGTGCAGGGACAGGAATGCAAGAGACCCAGTACTTC. It encodes CASSAGTGMQETQYF.

There are a few counts of this clonotype. This chain links TRBV5-1 with TRBJ2-5; possible D gene TRBD1, 5 bases. Germline V gives CDR1 SGHRS, CDR2 YFSETQ. CDR3 length equals 15 residues. V was cut by 1 base and J by 4 bases, with 14 bases left in between. This CDR3 reads CASSLRQRLLETQYF. The CDR3 DNA reads TGCGCCAGCAGCTTGAGACAGCGACTCTTAGAGACCCAGTACTTC.

J is TRBJ1-4 and V is TRBV4-2; weak D call: TRBD1 (6 bases). V was cut by 7 bases and J by 0 bases, with 18 bases left in between. The CDR3 is made up of 17 amino acids. CDR1 and CDR2 (germline): LGHNA, YNFKEQ. The CDR3 region has the DNA TGTGCCAGCACCAAAGACCCTTGGACAGCAACTAATGAAAAACTGTTTTTT. It codes for CASTKDPWTATNEKLFF.

The chain has TRBV5-1 and TRBJ1-6; 7 bases fit TRBD1. V was pared by 3 bases and J by 9 bases, with 18 bases of the junction left unmatched. The CDR3 totals 18 residues. Germline V lookup: CDR1 SGHRS, CDR2 YFSETQ. The CDR3 is CASSYLRNRGPGSSPLHF. The CDR3 DNA follows: TGCGCCAGCAGCTATCTGAGGAACAGGGGACCGGGGAGTTCACCCCTCCACTTT. Drawing the rest from reference TRBV5-1 and TRBJ1-6, the complete variable domain is KAGVTQTPRYLIKTRGQQVTLSCSPISGHRSVSWYQQTPGQGLQFLFEYFSETQRNKGNFPGRFSGRQFSNSRSEMNVSTLELGDSALYLCASSYLRNRGPGSSPLHFGNGTRLTVT.

This clonotype was seen a handful of times. The CDR3 nucleotides read TGTGCCAGCAGTTTGGGGACAGCCGAAGAGACCCAGTACTTC. This codes for CASSLGTAEETQYF. V is TRBV12-3 or TRBV12-4 and J is TRBJ2-5; 7 bases align to TRBD1. The CDR3 consists of 14 residues. Trimming removed 3 bases from V and 3 bases from J; junction bases left unmatched: 4.

This clonotype appeared a few times. This chain connects TRBV10-3 to TRBJ2-5; D ambiguous. The CDR3 is 12 residues long. The germline V and J ends were trimmed by 2 bases and 4 bases, with 5 bases remaining between them. CDR1 is ENHRY, CDR2 SYGVKD, per germline. The CDR3 nucleotides are TGTGCCATCAGTGAGGGGTTAGAGACCCAGTACTTC. Translating it yields CAISEGLETQYF.

This clonotype has more than one count but fewer than ten. J is TRBJ2-3 and V is TRBV7-9, with TRBD2 as a possible D gene (6 bases). The CDR3 covers 17 residues. Germline-derived CDR1 and CDR2 are SEHNR and FQNEAQ (reference sequence). V dropped 2 bases and J dropped 0 bases, with 15 bases sitting between them. The CDR3 sequence: CASSLYSGGSSTDTQYF. The CDR3 nucleotides are TGTGCCAGCAGCTTATATAGCGGCGGATCTAGCACAGATACGCAGTATTTT.

The rearrangement links TRBV6-1 to TRBJ2-5; 8 positions match TRBD1. V lost 8 bases to trimming and J lost 5 bases; unmatched junction nucleotides: 10. The CDR3 covers 14 residues. CDR1 and CDR2 from the germline V gene are MNHNS and SASEGT. The CDR3 region is CASAKRQGRETQYF. CDR3 coding DNA: TGTGCCAGCGCCAAGAGACAGGGGAGGGAGACCCAGTACTTC.

The J gene is TRBJ2-1, the V gene TRBV3-1; 9 positions match TRBD2. Germline V lookup: CDR1 LGHDT, CDR2 YNNKEL (reference sequence). The CDR3 is made up of 15 amino acids. The V and J ends lost 1 base and 6 bases, in that order; junction bases with no gene match: 4. The CDR3 reads CASSQVASGANEQFF. CDR3 coding DNA: TGTGCCAGCAGCCAAGTCGCTAGCGGGGCCAATGAGCAGTTCTTC.

J is TRBJ1-1 and V is TRBV20-1; D remains ambiguous. Germline V gene data show CDR1 as DFQATT and CDR2 as SNEGSKA (reference sequence). CDR3 length equals 11 residues. The V gene lost 6 bases and the J gene lost 2 bases, with 7 bases spanning the gap. CDR3 sequence reads: CSAKLNTEAFF. As DNA, the CDR3 is TGCAGTGCCAAATTAAACACTGAAGCTTTCTTT.

This clonotype was found a few times. V gene TRBV6-5 combines with J gene TRBJ2-7; possibly TRBD2 for D (5 bases). Trimming stripped 2 bases from V and 6 bases from J, with 20 bases between. The germline V gene has CDR1 MNHEY and CDR2 SVGAGI. The CDR3 is 16 residues long. DNA for the CDR3: TGTGCCAGCAGTTACCGAACCGGACCCCCCCGGGGCGAGCAGTACTTC. This encodes CASSYRTGPPRGEQYF.

This clonotype occurred a few times. The chain combines TRBV28 with TRBJ1-3, with D maybe TRBD1 (6 bases). Deletions cut 2 bases from V and 1 base from J, with 9 bases between. The CDR3 length is 15 residues. The germline V gene has CDR1 MDHEN and CDR2 SYDVKM. The CDR3 loop is CASSLEGGSGNTIYF. The CDR3 nucleotides read TGTGCCAGCAGTTTAGAAGGGGGTTCTGGAAACACCATATATTTT. Variable domain in full (rest from reference TRBV28 and TRBJ1-3): DVKVTQSSRYLVKRTGEKVFLECVQDMDHENMFWYRQDPGLGLRLIYFSYDVKMKEKGDIPEGYSVSREKKERFSLILESASTNQTSMYLCASSLEGGSGNTIYFGEGSWLTVV.

The genes are TRBV7-2 and TRBJ2-6; D remains unclear. The CDR3 spans 16 residues. V was trimmed by 1 base and J by 2 bases, leaving 9 bases between them. Germline values: CDR1 SGHTA, CDR2 FQGNSA. The CDR3 protein is CASSLGGFPGANVLTF. The CDR3 nucleotides read TGTGCCAGCAGCTTAGGAGGTTTCCCTGGGGCCAACGTCCTGACTTTC.

Many counts were recorded for this clonotype. The chain carries TRBV29-1 and TRBJ2-1; D is uncertain. There are 11 residues in the CDR3. Germline CDR1 reads SQVTM; CDR2 reads ANQGSEA. V gave up 2 bases and J gave up 3 bases, with 2 bases separating them. CDR3 sequence (DNA): TGCAGCGTTGAACGCTACAATGAGCAGTTCTTC. Its protein product is CSVERYNEQFF.

The V call is TRBV5-1, the J call TRBJ1-1; D gene ambiguous. The germline V gene encodes CDR1 SGHRS and CDR2 YFSETQ. This CDR3 has 14 residues. Trimming shortened V by 1 base and J by 0 bases, and 7 bases separated the two germline ends. CDR3 nucleotide sequence: TGCGCCAGCAGCTTGAACACCATGAACACTGAAGCTTTCTTT. It is translated as CASSLNTMNTEAFF. Variable domain in full (rest from reference TRBV5-1 and TRBJ1-1): KAGVTQTPRYLIKTRGQQVTLSCSPISGHRSVSWYQQTPGQGLQFLFEYFSETQRNKGNFPGRFSGRQFSNSRSEMNVSTLELGDSALYLCASSLNTMNTEAFFGQGTRLTVV.

The chain employs TRBV7-9 and TRBJ2-1; no clear D gene. V dropped 1 base and J dropped 12 bases, with 13 bases sitting between them. Germline lookup yields CDR1 SEHNR and CDR2 FQNEAQ (reference sequence). The CDR3 is 13 residues long. CDR3 sequence: CASSLEGPIGQFF. In DNA, the CDR3 is TGTGCCAGCAGCTTAGAGGGCCCAATTGGGCAGTTCTTC.